This section outlines one T cell receptor (beta chain) sequence together with its context. Other DNA sequences from this sample encode an identical CDR3 as well. This entry is derived from a study of Ad26.COV2.S vaccination and SARS-CoV-2 variants. Profiled with immunoSEQ multiplex PCR; TCRdb holds only in-frame clones, not every one. Here the sample spans about 680,000 clones, around 92% being singletons. The treatment denotes: about 20 received Ad26.COV2.S at low or high dose, single or two shots; about 5 received placebo; per-sample allocation not given. Each sample was drawn 63 days after the first injection (of vaccine or placebo). CDR1 DFQATT and CDR2 SNEGSKA come from the germline V gene (reference sequence). CDR3 length equals 11 residues. V was trimmed by 3 bases and J by 0 bases, leaving 1 base between them.

The TCR sequence derives from a person between 18 and 59 years old who received the Ad26.COV2.S COVID-19 vaccine or a placebo. The chain combines TRBV20-1 with TRBJ2-3; D is unresolved. The source material was peripheral blood, sampled in a trial of Ad26.COV2.S vaccine versus placebo. In DNA, the CDR3 is TGCAGTGCTAGGAGCACAGATACGCAGTATTTT. This encodes CSARSTDTQYF.